Each of the 31 T cell receptor beta chains below was sequenced from the same sample in a study of PD-1 blockade in classical Hodgkin lymphoma. Produced via immunoSEQ multiplex PCR; TCRdb's table is partial and in-frame only. The sample holds approximately 52,000 clones, roughly 86% seen once. The time point is: cycle 4 day 1 (C4D1), after five to seven weeks of nivolumab. Following autologous stem cell transplantation, relapse occurred in every patient, and exposure to brentuximab vedotin varied. Sequences were derived from peripheral blood mononuclear cells (PBMCs), sampled before the fourth cycle of nivolumab. The receptors here all came from a human donor with classical Hodgkin lymphoma.

The CDR3 coding sequence is TGTGCCAGCAGCCTCGATGGGACTCGATCCTCCTACGAGCAGTACTTC. Protein product: CASSLDGTRSSYEQYF. V is TRBV2 and J is TRBJ2-7; tentatively, D is TRBD2 (6 bases). The CDR3 has 16 residues. Germline lookup yields CDR1 SNHLY and CDR2 FYNNEI. The germline V and J ends were trimmed by 6 bases and 0 bases, with 18 bases remaining between them.

The table lists this clone with a count of one. The rearrangement links TRBV9 to TRBJ2-2, with D tentatively TRBD2 (5 bases). The CDR3 is 16 amino acids. Per the germline V gene, CDR1 is SGDLS and CDR2 is YYNGEE. V was clipped by 1 base and J by 3 bases, with 13 bases between them. The CDR3 is CASSVTQRTYTGELFF. As DNA, the CDR3 is TGTGCCAGCAGCGTAACCCAGCGGACCTACACCGGGGAGCTGTTTTTT.

This clone is deemed medium-sized (0.01 to 0.1%). V usage is TRBV4-1 and J usage is TRBJ1-5, with D possibly TRBD1 on 5 matching bases. Trimming took 4 bases from V and 5 from J, leaving 12 bases between them. CDR3 length equals 14 residues. CDR1 and CDR2 from the germline V gene are MGHRA and YSYEKL. The CDR3: CASSPPGSDQPQHF. DNA of the CDR3: TGCGCCAGCAGCCCACCAGGGTCGGATCAGCCCCAGCATTTT.

This clone was counted once. The J gene is TRBJ2-1, the V gene TRBV5-1; 8 positions match TRBD2. The trim removed 2 bases at V and 5 bases at J, leaving 6 bases unmatched. The CDR3 consists of 15 residues. In germline, CDR1 is SGHRS, CDR2 YFSETQ. The CDR3 sequence: CASSFGRGGHNEQFF. The CDR3 DNA sequence: TGCGCCAGCAGCTTCGGGCGCGGGGGGCACAATGAGCAGTTCTTC.

The chain is built from TRBV9 and TRBJ2-5; TRBD2 matches at 14 bases. The junction had 2 bases not matched to a gene; V was cut back by 0 bases and J by 4 bases. The CDR3 runs 16 residues. Germline V gives CDR1 SGDLS, CDR2 YYNGEE. The CDR3 DNA follows: TGTGCCAGCAGCGTAGGACTAGCGGGGGGGCGAGAGACCCAGTACTTC. Translated, it gives CASSVGLAGGRETQYF.

The chain combines TRBV7-9 with TRBJ2-2; D is unclear. This CDR3 contains 14 residues. Trimming stripped 2 bases from V and 4 bases from J, with 8 bases between. Germline loops: CDR1 SEHNR, CDR2 FQNEAQ (reference sequence). The chain's CDR3 is CASSLRLSTGELFF. Written as DNA, the CDR3 is TGTGCCAGCAGCTTAAGACTGAGCACCGGGGAGCTGTTTTTT.

This chain joins TRBV7-9 and TRBJ2-1, with 9 bases identical to TRBD1. Trimming at V came to 5 bases and at J to 4 bases, leaving 9 bases not matched to a gene. The CDR3 is 16 amino acids. Germline CDR1 SEHNR, CDR2 FQNEAQ (reference sequence). CDR3 DNA: TGTGCCAGCAGCACACACCGGGACAGGGAGTACAATGAGCAGTTCTTC. Translated: CASSTHRDREYNEQFF.

The rearrangement links TRBV19 to TRBJ2-4; 8 nucleotides line up with TRBD1. J was trimmed by 0 bases and V by 5 bases; bases with no gene match: 6. CDR1 is LNHDA, CDR2 SQIVND, per germline (reference sequence). The CDR3 contains 16 residues. The CDR3 coding sequence is TGTGCCAGTAGTCCTAGACAGGGGCTAGCCAAAAACATTCAGTACTTC. As protein: CASSPRQGLAKNIQYF. Full variable domain (remainder filled in from reference TRBV19 and TRBJ2-4): DGGITQSPKYLFRKEGQNVTLSCEQNLNHDAMYWYRQDPGQGLRLIYYSQIVNDFQKGDIAEGYSVSREKKESFPLTVTSAQKNPTAFYLCASSPRQGLAKNIQYFGAGTRLSVL.

The chain couples TRBV18 to TRBJ2-7; 8 nucleotides line up with TRBD1. This CDR3 contains 12 residues. The ends lost 4 bases at V and 4 bases at J; junction bases unmatched: 0. Germline lookup yields CDR1 KGHSH and CDR2 LQKENI. The CDR3 sequence: CASSRDRYEQYF. The CDR3 DNA reads as TGTGCCAGCTCACGGGACAGGTACGAGCAGTACTTC.

The gene calls are TRBV6-1 and TRBJ2-5; 8 bases fit TRBD2. CDR1 MNHNS and CDR2 SASEGT come from the germline V gene. J was trimmed by 4 bases and V by 8 bases; bases with no gene match: 6. The CDR3 is 13 residues long. The CDR3 loop is CASFGLAGETQYF. As DNA, the CDR3 is TGTGCCAGCTTCGGGCTAGCGGGAGAGACCCAGTACTTC.

The chain couples TRBV5-1 to TRBJ2-6; D is undetermined. Trimming shortened V by 2 bases and J by 4 bases, and 10 bases separated the two germline ends. In germline, CDR1 is SGHRS, CDR2 YFSETQ. CDR3 length: 15 amino acids. CDR3 nucleotides: TGCGCCAGCAGCTTATTAGGGCCCGGGGCCAACGTCCTGACTTTC. This codes for CASSLLGPGANVLTF.

This chain connects TRBV7-9 to TRBJ1-2; 7 positions match TRBD1. CDR3 length: 15 amino acids. Germline V lookup: CDR1 SEHNR, CDR2 FQNEAQ (reference sequence). The V segment lost 2 bases and the J segment 0 bases; nucleotides outside the gene matches: 3. CDR3 region: CASSLLGTANYGYTF. The CDR3 DNA reads TGTGCCAGCAGCTTACTCGGGACAGCTAACTATGGCTACACCTTC.

This clone has only one observation. The chain combines TRBV27 with TRBJ2-1; 14 bases match TRBD2. V trimming: 5 bases; J trimming: 4 bases; junction bases outside the gene matches: 4. Germline-derived CDR1 and CDR2 are MNHEY and SMNVEV (reference sequence). This CDR3 is 16 amino acids long. Here the CDR3 reads CASSPRLAGGYNEQFF. The CDR3 DNA is TGTGCCAGCAGTCCCAGACTAGCGGGGGGGTACAATGAGCAGTTCTTC.

The chain combines TRBV7-9 with TRBJ1-1; D unresolved. Trimming shortened V by 6 bases and J by 0 bases, and 17 bases separated the two germline ends. The CDR3 is 16 amino acids. CDR1 and CDR2 (germline): SEHNR, FQNEAQ (reference sequence). CDR3 loop: CASRSGEGAVNTEAFF. CDR3 in DNA: TGTGCCAGCAGGTCTGGGGAGGGCGCGGTGAACACTGAAGCTTTCTTT.

This clone came up once. This rearrangement joins TRBV27 to TRBJ2-2; the D is unclear. This CDR3 spans 14 amino acids. The V gene lost 4 bases and the J gene lost 6 bases, with 12 bases spanning the gap. Germline assignment: CDR1 MNHEY and CDR2 SMNVEV (reference sequence). The CDR3 DNA reads TGTGCCAGCAGTTACTCTAGTTTTCCCGGGGAGCTGTTTTTT. Encoded protein: CASSYSSFPGELFF.

This chain joins TRBV6-5 and TRBJ2-7; TRBD1 matches 8 bases. V shed 5 bases and J 2 bases; nucleotides not matched to a gene: 5. CDR1 and CDR2 from the germline V gene are MNHEY and SVGAGI. There are 14 residues in the CDR3. Written as DNA, the CDR3 is TGTGCCAGCAGTACAGGGGGTAGGGCCTACGAGCAGTACTTC. Its protein is CASSTGGRAYEQYF.

This chain joins TRBV28 and TRBJ2-7; 8 nucleotides align to TRBD1. V lost 6 bases and J lost 0; bases outside the gene matches: 4. The CDR3 loop spans 14 amino acids. The germline gives CDR1 MDHEN, CDR2 SYDVKM. DNA of the CDR3: TGTGCCAGCAGAAATCAGGGGGCCTCCTACGAGCAGTACTTC. The encoded protein is CASRNQGASYEQYF.

This clone was seen only a few times. This rearrangement joins TRBV18 to TRBJ2-1; possible D gene TRBD1, 6 bases. Germline lookup yields CDR1 KGHSH and CDR2 LQKENI. CDR3 length: 13 amino acids. Trimming took 6 bases from V and 10 from J, leaving 16 bases between them. The CDR3 region has the DNA TGTGCCAGCTCCGATTCCAGGGGCGGCGAGCAGTTCTTC. Amino acids: CASSDSRGGEQFF.

This clone was picked up a small number of times. This chain uses TRBV6-5 with TRBJ1-2; 8 nucleotides match TRBD1. V lost 6 bases to trimming and J lost 8 bases; unmatched junction nucleotides: 8. Per germline, CDR1 MNHEY and CDR2 SVGAGI. The CDR3 spans 13 residues. This CDR3 reads CASRSDRDGGYTF. The CDR3 coding sequence is TGTGCCAGCAGATCGGACAGGGACGGGGGCTACACCTTC.

The V gene is TRBV14, the J gene TRBJ2-4; tentative D call: TRBD2 (5 bases). V was cut by 0 bases and J by 4 bases, with 7 bases left in between. Germline V lookup: CDR1 SGHDN, CDR2 FVKESK. There are 14 residues in the CDR3. CDR3 DNA sequence: TGTGCCAGCAGCCAAGAGCGGGCTAAAAACATTCAGTACTTC. Its translation is CASSQERAKNIQYF.

The chain combines TRBV19 with TRBJ2-1; D perhaps matches TRBD2 (6 bases). Deletions cut 6 bases from V and 10 bases from J, with 16 bases between. The CDR3 totals 13 residues. The V gene's germline CDR1 is LNHDA and CDR2 SQIVND (reference sequence). The CDR3: CASRGVGSQEQFF. The CDR3 DNA reads TGTGCCAGTAGGGGGGTCGGGAGCCAGGAGCAGTTCTTC.

V and J are TRBV2 and TRBJ2-7; TRBD1 agrees at 7 bases. Germline V gene data show CDR1 as SNHLY and CDR2 as FYNNEI. V shed 4 bases and J 7 bases; nucleotides not matched to a gene: 10. The CDR3 extends over 14 amino acids. The chain's CDR3 is CASSGWTGLLEQYF. As DNA, the CDR3 is TGTGCCAGCAGTGGATGGACAGGCCTGTTGGAGCAGTACTTC. Supplemented by reference TRBV2 and TRBJ2-7, the full variable domain reads EPEVTQTPSHQVTQMGQEVILRCVPISNHLYFYWYRQILGQKVEFLVSFYNNEISEKSEIFDDQFSVERPDGSNFTLKIRSTKLEDSAMYFCASSGWTGLLEQYFGPGTRLTVT.

The chain has TRBV14 and TRBJ1-2, with 10 bases fitting TRBD1. The CDR3 spans 15 residues. V lost 4 bases, J lost 4 bases, and 6 bases stayed unmatched. The germline CDR1 and CDR2 sequences are SGHDN and FVKESK. CDR3 in amino acids: CASSRSGTGVYGYTF. The CDR3 DNA is TGTGCCAGCAGCCGTTCCGGGACAGGGGTCTATGGCTACACCTTC.

The gene calls are TRBV27 and TRBJ2-7; perhaps TRBD2 as D (5 bases). Germline CDR1 is MNHEY and CDR2 is SMNVEV (reference sequence). V was shortened by 5 bases and J by 3 bases, with 11 bases between the two germline ends. The CDR3 spans 13 residues. The CDR3 protein is CASSLGRGYEQYF. The DNA for the CDR3 is TGTGCCAGCAGTCTCGGCCGGGGCTACGAGCAGTACTTC.

The chain has TRBV25-1 and TRBJ2-1; 14 nucleotides agree with TRBD2. The germline V gene encodes CDR1 MGHDK and CDR2 SYGVNS. Trimming took 4 bases from V and 0 from J; bases not matched to a gene: 5. This CDR3 has 18 amino acids. The CDR3 nucleotides read TGTGCCAGCAGTGCCTGGACTAGCGGGGGGAGCTCCTACAATGAGCAGTTCTTC. It translates to CASSAWTSGGSSYNEQFF. The entire variable domain, with the rest obtained from reference TRBV25-1 and TRBJ2-1, is as follows: EADIYQTPRYLVIGTGKKITLECSQTMGHDKMYWYQQDPGMELHLIHYSYGVNSTEKGDLSSESTVSRIRTEHFPLTLESARPSHTSQYLCASSAWTSGGSSYNEQFFGPGTRLTVL.

The chain employs TRBV27 and TRBJ2-5; 15 nucleotides align to TRBD2. This CDR3 has 14 residues. V dropped 5 bases and J dropped 5; count of bases not matched to a gene: 0. Germline-derived CDR1 and CDR2 are MNHEY and SMNVEV (reference sequence). The CDR3, as DNA: TGTGCCAGCAGTGGGACTAGCGGGAGGGAGACCCAGTACTTC. It yields the protein CASSGTSGRETQYF.

The chain carries TRBV23-1 and TRBJ1-3; TRBD1 matches 8 bases. TRBV23-1 is labeled an ORF, and its function is uncertain. This CDR3 has 18 residues. Trimming took 0 bases from V and 5 from J; bases not matched to a gene: 12. The chain's CDR3 is CASSQSRWGRTGRNTIYF. CDR3 bases: TGCGCCAGCAGTCAATCGAGGTGGGGGAGGACAGGGAGAAACACCATATATTTT.

The chain is built from TRBV4-3 and TRBJ2-1; tentatively, D is TRBD2 (5 bases). Per germline, CDR1 LGHNA and CDR2 YSLEER. The CDR3 length is 18 residues. The V and J ends lost 0 bases and 3 bases respectively, with 18 bases between them. CDR3 sequence reads: CASSQDQPTGKDYNEQFF. The DNA for the CDR3 is TGCGCCAGCAGCCAAGATCAACCGACGGGGAAAGACTACAATGAGCAGTTCTTC.

This chain joins TRBV7-3 and TRBJ2-1; TRBD2 is a possible D gene (5 bases). Trimming took 4 bases from V and 9 from J, leaving 13 bases between them. The germline V gene encodes CDR1 SGHTA and CDR2 FQGTGA. The CDR3 loop spans 13 amino acids. CDR3 amino acids: CASSSPSSGEQFF. The CDR3 coding sequence is TGTGCCAGCAGCTCCCCTAGCTCCGGTGAGCAGTTCTTC.

V and J are TRBV6-1 and TRBJ1-2; D uncertain. V lost 0 bases and J lost 8, with 19 bases in between. Germline CDR1 reads MNHNS; CDR2 reads SASEGT. This CDR3 is built from 16 residues. For the CDR3, the DNA is TGTGCCAGCAGTGAAGCGGGCGGAACAGCCCAGCGGGGCTACACCTTC. It specifies CASSEAGGTAQRGYTF.

The CDR3 sequence is CASSLERTAYEQYF. The CDR3 DNA reads TGTGCCAGCAGCTTAGAAAGGACAGCTTACGAGCAGTACTTC. The V call is TRBV11-2, the J call TRBJ2-7, with D possibly being TRBD1 (6 bases). The CDR3 has 14 amino acids. Germline V CDR1 and CDR2: SGHAT, FQNNGV. The V end was cut by 0 bases, the J end by 4 bases, with 10 bases between. The entire variable domain, with the rest obtained from reference TRBV11-2 and TRBJ2-7, is as follows: EAGVAQSPRYKIIEKRQSVAFWCNPISGHATLYWYQQILGQGPKLLIQFQNNGVVDDSQLPKDRFSAERLKGVDSTLKIQPAKLEDSAVYLCASSLERTAYEQYFGPGTRLTVT.